A selection of T cell receptor beta chains follows, all from one sample in a study of Ad26.COV2.S vaccination and SARS-CoV-2 variants. The table came from immunoSEQ multiplex PCR; TCRdb's copy has only in-frame clones and leaves some out. The sample has about 350,000 clones, about 90% seen once. Source: peripheral blood, taken after recovery from COVID-19. The receptors derive from a human donor who had recovered from COVID-19. Each CDR3 is given with its conserved first and last residue.

CDR3	V	J
CSVGQGRYEQYF	TRBV29-1	TRBJ2-7
CASSLSAHEQFF	TRBV11-3	TRBJ2-1
CASSWTRPDDTQYF	TRBV6-5	TRBJ2-3
CASSSKTGFQPQHF	TRBV5-6	TRBJ1-5
CASSSGVAGTDTQYF	TRBV6-5	TRBJ2-3
CASGPAPSGTMVDSPLHF	TRBV12-5	TRBJ1-6
CASSSGTRGETQYF	TRBV11-1	TRBJ2-5
CASSIFFRGGHEQYF	TRBV19	TRBJ2-7
CASSQDRFREWHSPGEGYGYTF	TRBV3-1/TRBV3-2	TRBJ1-2
CASSLDKSFGETQYF	TRBV11-2	TRBJ2-5
CASGLVRSEFSYNEQFF	TRBV12-5	TRBJ2-1
CASSVEAAGGHVEQFF	TRBV9	TRBJ2-1
CASSVASNQPQHF	TRBV9	TRBJ1-5
CASSLPSGGAGELFF	TRBV5-4	TRBJ2-2
CASSLDRGSSTDTQYF	TRBV5-1	TRBJ2-3
CASSLAAANYGYTF	TRBV5-6	TRBJ1-2
CASRLPGQTNTEAFF	TRBV2	TRBJ1-1
CASSLGYEQYF	TRBV5-5	TRBJ2-7
CSASPRAPDRECRQPQHF	TRBV20-1	TRBJ1-5
CASSLNGAPSYNEQFF	TRBV5-1	TRBJ2-1
CASSILKSYGYTF	TRBV19	TRBJ1-2
CASKDSLSNQPQHF	TRBV3-1/TRBV3-2	TRBJ1-5
CASSQDRGRGQDGYTF	TRBV4-1	TRBJ1-2
CAISEELYEQYF	TRBV10-3	TRBJ2-7
CASSIGRGAYEQYF	TRBV19	TRBJ2-7
CASRPGGTYEQYF	TRBV5-6	TRBJ2-7
CASSSGGASTDTQYF	TRBV11-3	TRBJ2-3
CASSSGPLDGYTF	TRBV7-9	TRBJ1-2
CASGLGTPGSNQPQHF	TRBV12-5	TRBJ1-5
CASSSTTGTYNSPLHF	TRBV18	TRBJ1-6
CASRRIGTGATEAFF	TRBV6-8	TRBJ1-1
CASSVDRDSYGYTF	TRBV9	TRBJ1-2
CASSLGQLLYTNTGELFF	TRBV9	TRBJ2-2
CASSLRGLAANTGELFF	TRBV5-6	TRBJ2-2
CASSPQAGKQGETQYF	TRBV5-1	TRBJ2-5
CATSRALSRGTGVQYF	TRBV15	TRBJ2-7
CASRSPGTGANYEQYF	TRBV10-2	TRBJ2-7
CASSQEHSARTDTQYF	TRBV3-1/TRBV3-2	TRBJ2-3
CASSSSGGAYEQYF	TRBV11-2	TRBJ2-7
CASSSQGAYGYTF	TRBV6-6	TRBJ1-2
CASSITGGAIYNEQFF	TRBV7-9	TRBJ2-1
CASSYRRAEAFF	TRBV6-2/TRBV6-3	TRBJ1-1
CASSLAGQVETQYF	TRBV5-1	TRBJ2-5
CASSYARDHYYGYTF	TRBV6-2/TRBV6-3	TRBJ1-2
CASSFGTAHIGAFF	TRBV5-6	TRBJ1-1
CASSDWGVGARGGYTF	TRBV6-1	TRBJ1-2
CSVEGEADTQYF	TRBV29-1	TRBJ2-3